This TCR beta chain was captured in a study of regulatory T cells in long-lasting Graves disease. About the study: Persistent Graves' disease meant over 5 years of antithyroid drugs with positive TSH receptor antibodies. Study-wide findings and caveats: Patients with persistent Graves' had lower TCR diversity than newly diagnosed patients.

As for time point: persistent/refractory GD, antithyroid drugs over 5 years with positive TRAb. PBMC RNA served as the TCR library source. Those enrolled as patients came out of an endocrinology department in Xi'an, China. The CDR3 loop spans 15 amino acids. Germline CDR1 and CDR2: MGHDK and SYGVNS. V lost 2 bases and J 3 bases, leaving 11 bases between the germline ends. Worth noting for this clonotype: Its target is not known.

Arm-PCR with iRepertoire HTBI primers amplified the CDR3 regions for these TCR beta libraries. TCRdb re-analysed the multiplex PCR reads in MiXCR, keeping a single row per CDR3 protein. The sample consists of over 650,000 distinct CDR3 sequences, 25% to 35% of them appearing once. The sequence was obtained from a female donor with Graves disease. The material was peripheral blood mononuclear cells (PBMCs), obtained when the disease was refractory, from a patient treated with antithyroid drugs. The chain combines TRBV25-1 with TRBJ1-3; D is ambiguous. The CDR3 sequence: CASSERARIGNTIYF. CDR3 nucleotide sequence: TGTGCCAGCAGTGAACGAGCAAGGATTGGAAACACCATATATTTT.